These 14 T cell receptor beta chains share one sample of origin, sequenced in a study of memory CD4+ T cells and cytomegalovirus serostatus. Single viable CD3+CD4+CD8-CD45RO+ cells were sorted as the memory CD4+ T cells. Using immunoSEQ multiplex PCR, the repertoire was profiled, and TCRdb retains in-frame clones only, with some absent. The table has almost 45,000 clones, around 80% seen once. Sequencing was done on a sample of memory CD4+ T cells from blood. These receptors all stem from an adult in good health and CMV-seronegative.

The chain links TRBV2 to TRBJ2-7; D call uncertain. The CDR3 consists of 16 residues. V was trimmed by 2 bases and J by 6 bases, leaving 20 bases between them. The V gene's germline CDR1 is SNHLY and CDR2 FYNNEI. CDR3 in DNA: TGTGCCAGCAGTGAAAGGGTATCGGACGGTTACAGCGAGCAGTACTTC. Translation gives CASSERVSDGYSEQYF.

CDR3 residues: CASSGPDKNIQYF. CDR3 sequence (DNA): TGCGCCAGCAGCGGGCCCGACAAAAACATTCAGTACTTC. The chain combines TRBV10-1 with TRBJ2-4; D remains ambiguous. Per the germline V gene, CDR1 is WNHNN and CDR2 is SYGVQD (reference sequence). This CDR3 is 13 amino acids long. V lost 6 bases, J lost 3 bases, and 9 bases lay in between.

The CDR3: CASSQDGGASGGNQPQHF. DNA of the CDR3: TGCGCCAGCAGCCAAGATGGAGGGGCAAGCGGCGGCAATCAGCCCCAGCATTTT. The V and J genes are TRBV4-1 and TRBJ1-5; D perhaps matches TRBD1 (5 bases). Germline CDR1 and CDR2: MGHRA and YSYEKL. The ends were cut back, 0 bases at V and 2 bases at J, with 17 bases in the middle. The CDR3 has 18 residues.

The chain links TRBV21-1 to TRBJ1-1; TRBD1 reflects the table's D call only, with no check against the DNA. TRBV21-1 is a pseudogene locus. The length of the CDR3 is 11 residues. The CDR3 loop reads CANIEGVEAFF. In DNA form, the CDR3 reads TGTGCCAACATTGAAGGGGTTGAAGCTTTCTTT.

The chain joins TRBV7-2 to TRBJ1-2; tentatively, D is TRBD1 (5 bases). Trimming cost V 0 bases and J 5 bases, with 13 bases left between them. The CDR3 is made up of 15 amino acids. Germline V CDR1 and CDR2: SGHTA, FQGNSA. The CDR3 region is CASSLAFGAGYGYTF. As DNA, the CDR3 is TGTGCCAGCAGCTTAGCGTTCGGGGCAGGGTATGGCTACACCTTC. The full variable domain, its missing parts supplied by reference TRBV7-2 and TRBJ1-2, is GAGVSQSPSNKVTEKGKDVELRCDPISGHTALYWYRQSLGQGLEFLIYFQGNSAPDKSGLPSDRFSAERTGGSVSTLTIQRTQQEDSAVYLCASSLAFGAGYGYTFGSGTRLTVV.

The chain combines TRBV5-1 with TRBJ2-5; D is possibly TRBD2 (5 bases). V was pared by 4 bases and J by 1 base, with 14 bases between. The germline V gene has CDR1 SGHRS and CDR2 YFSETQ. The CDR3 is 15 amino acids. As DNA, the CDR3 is TGCGCCAGCAGCACCCCACTAGGGTCCCAAGAGACCCAGTACTTC. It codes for CASSTPLGSQETQYF.

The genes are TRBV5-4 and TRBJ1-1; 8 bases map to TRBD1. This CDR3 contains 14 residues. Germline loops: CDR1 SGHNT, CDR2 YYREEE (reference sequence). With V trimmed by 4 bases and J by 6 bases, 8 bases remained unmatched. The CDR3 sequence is CASSRPDRASEAFF. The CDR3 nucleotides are TGTGCCAGCAGCCGCCCGGACAGGGCCTCTGAAGCTTTCTTT.

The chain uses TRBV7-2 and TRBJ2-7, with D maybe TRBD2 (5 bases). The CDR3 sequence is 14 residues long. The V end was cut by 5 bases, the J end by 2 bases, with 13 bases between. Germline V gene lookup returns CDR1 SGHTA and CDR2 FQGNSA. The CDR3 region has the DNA TGTGCCAGCAGCCGAATAGCGTTAACCTACGAGCAGTACTTC. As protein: CASSRIALTYEQYF.

CDR3 protein: CASSPGQRDEQYF. DNA of the CDR3: TGCGCCAGCAGCCCCGGACAGAGGGACGAGCAGTACTTC. The chain recombines TRBV5-1 with TRBJ2-7; possibly TRBD1 for D (6 bases). Trimming left V 4 bases short and J 5 bases short, with 13 bases between. The CDR3 extends over 13 amino acids. Germline assignment: CDR1 SGHRS and CDR2 YFSETQ. Full variable domain (missing parts from reference TRBV5-1 and TRBJ2-7): KAGVTQTPRYLIKTRGQQVTLSCSPISGHRSVSWYQQTPGQGLQFLFEYFSETQRNKGNFPGRFSGRQFSNSRSEMNVSTLELGDSALYLCASSPGQRDEQYFGPGTRLTVT.

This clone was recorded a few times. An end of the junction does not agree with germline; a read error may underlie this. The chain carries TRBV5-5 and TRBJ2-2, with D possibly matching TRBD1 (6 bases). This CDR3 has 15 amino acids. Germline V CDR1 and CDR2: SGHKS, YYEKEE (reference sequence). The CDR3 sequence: CACRYRVSFGGELFF. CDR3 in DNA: TGTGCCTGCAGGTACAGGGTCAGTTTTGGCGGGGAGCTGTTTTTT.

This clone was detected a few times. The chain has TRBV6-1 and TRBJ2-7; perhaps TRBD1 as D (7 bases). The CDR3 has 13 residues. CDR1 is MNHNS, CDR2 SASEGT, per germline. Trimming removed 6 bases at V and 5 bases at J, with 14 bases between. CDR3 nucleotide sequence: TGTGCCAGCAGCGGACAGGCGGGAAACGAGCAGTACTTC. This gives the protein CASSGQAGNEQYF.

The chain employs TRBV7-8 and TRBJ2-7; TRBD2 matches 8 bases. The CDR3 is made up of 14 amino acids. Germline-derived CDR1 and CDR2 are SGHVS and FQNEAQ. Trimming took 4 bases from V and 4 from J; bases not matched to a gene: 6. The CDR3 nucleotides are TGTGCCAGCAGCTCTTTAGCGGGATCTTACGAGCAGTACTTC. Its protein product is CASSSLAGSYEQYF.

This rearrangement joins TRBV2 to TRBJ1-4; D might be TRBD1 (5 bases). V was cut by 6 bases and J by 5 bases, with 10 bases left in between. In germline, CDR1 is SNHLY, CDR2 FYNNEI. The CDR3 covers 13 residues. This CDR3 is CASRWTSNEKLFF. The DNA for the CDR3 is TGTGCCAGCAGATGGACATCGAATGAAAAACTGTTTTTT.

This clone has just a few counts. CDR3 loop: CASSDSRGGYGYTF. The CDR3 coding sequence is TGTGCCAGCAGTGACTCCAGGGGCGGCTATGGCTACACCTTC. This sequence joins TRBV2 and TRBJ1-2, with D possibly TRBD1 on 6 matching bases. The CDR3 contains 14 residues. With 3 bases removed from V and 4 bases from J, the gap between germline ends came to 12 bases. Germline V CDR1 and CDR2: SNHLY, FYNNEI.